Described below is a single T cell receptor (beta chain) sequence and its context. The sample originates from a study of blood T cell repertoires in COVID-19. Background on the study: The samples span acute and convalescent COVID-19 from the United States, Italy and Spain.

Participants' own reports of clinical history determined their cohort assignment. The assay was immunoSEQ multiplex PCR, and TCRdb's table has in-frame clones only and misses some. Among 180,000 or so clones listed, around 80% were seen once. The CDR3 length is 13 residues. Trimming removed 0 bases at V and 0 bases at J, with 6 bases between. Germline V gene sequence: CDR1 SQVTM, CDR2 ANQGSEA. The source is a middle-aged man who had recovered from COVID-19. Sequenced material: PBMCs or T cells enriched from blood (not recorded which). J is TRBJ2-7 and V is TRBV29-1; D is unclear. The CDR3: CSVEDPSSYEQYF. CDR3 DNA sequence: TGCAGCGTTGAAGATCCGAGCTCCTACGAGCAGTACTTC.